This T cell receptor beta chain comes out of a study of technical replicates of blood from a handful of donors. Repertoires were generated with immunoSEQ multiplex PCR, while TCRdb's copy carries only in-frame clones and drops some. The top ten hold more than 0.2% of the sample, which has 98,000 or so clones, roughly 96% seen once. CDR1 is SEHNR and CDR2 is FQNEAQ in the germline V gene (reference sequence). V was pared by 2 bases and J by 1 base, with 12 bases between. The CDR3 covers 15 residues. This receptor was taken from a human donor in good health. The J gene is TRBJ2-7, the V gene TRBV7-9, with D tentatively TRBD1 (5 bases). Sequencing used T cells isolated from PBMCs. Here the CDR3 reads CASSLTGPASYEQYF. The CDR3 coding sequence is TGTGCCAGCAGCTTAACAGGTCCGGCATCCTACGAGCAGTACTTC.